Following are 9 T cell receptor beta chains from one sample sequenced in a study of cytomegalovirus exposure and HLA in healthy donors. Primers: 60 Vbeta forward and 13 Jbeta reverse. TCRdb keeps only in-frame clones here, not all; method: immunoSEQ multiplex PCR. The sample has some 110,000 clones, roughly four fifths seen once. The sample was PBMCs. The origin of the receptors is a man aged 25 to 45 in good health and CMV-seropositive.

The rearrangement joins TRBV6-1 to TRBJ1-5; D uncertain. V dropped 3 bases and J dropped 6 bases, with 18 bases sitting between them. CDR3 length equals 16 residues. Germline V gene sequence: CDR1 MNHNS, CDR2 SASEGT. For the CDR3, the DNA is TGTGCCAGCAGTGAGTACCTAGGAGGGAGGATTCAGCCCCAGCATTTT. It codes for CASSEYLGGRIQPQHF.

This sequence joins TRBV6-1 and TRBJ2-3; 8 bases match TRBD2. J gave up 4 bases and V 2 bases, and 11 bases lay outside the gene matches. Germline V gene lookup returns CDR1 MNHNS and CDR2 SASEGT. CDR3 length equals 17 residues. CDR3 in DNA: TGTGCCAGCAGTGAATCCGTGTCGGGGGGGGCCCCAGATACGCAGTATTTT. It codes for CASSESVSGGAPDTQYF.

This rearrangement joins TRBV18 to TRBJ2-2; 8 bases align to TRBD1. The V gene end was trimmed by 4 bases and the J gene end by 6 bases; junction bases not matched to a gene: 10. The CDR3 extends over 16 amino acids. The germline V gene encodes CDR1 KGHSH and CDR2 LQKENI. CDR3 nucleotides: TGTGCCAGCTCACTTACCGCCGGGACAGGATCCGGGGAGCTGTTTTTT. Residues: CASSLTAGTGSGELFF.

V gene TRBV5-1 combines with J gene TRBJ2-1; D perhaps matches TRBD1 (5 bases). The CDR3 contains 12 residues. The ends were cut back, 5 bases at V and 9 bases at J, with 12 bases in the middle. The germline V gene has CDR1 SGHRS and CDR2 YFSETQ. The CDR3 DNA follows: TGCGCCAGCAGGGTCACAGGTTTTGAGCAGTTCTTC. Protein product: CASRVTGFEQFF. The full variable domain, its missing parts supplied by reference TRBV5-1 and TRBJ2-1, is KAGVTQTPRYLIKTRGQQVTLSCSPISGHRSVSWYQQTPGQGLQFLFEYFSETQRNKGNFPGRFSGRQFSNSRSEMNVSTLELGDSALYLCASRVTGFEQFFGPGTRLTVL.

This clone was detected once. V usage is TRBV7-6 and J usage is TRBJ1-3; 7 bases align to TRBD1. CDR3 length: 15 amino acids. The germline V gene encodes CDR1 SGHVS and CDR2 FNYEAQ. V was clipped by 5 bases and J by 0 bases; unmatched bases: 4. CDR3 region: CASSPEGASGNTIYF. For the CDR3, the DNA is TGTGCCAGCAGCCCCGAGGGGGCCTCTGGAAACACCATATATTTT.

The V gene is TRBV10-3, the J gene TRBJ2-2, with D possibly being TRBD1 (5 bases). The germline CDR1 and CDR2 sequences are ENHRY and SYGVKD. Trimming pared 6 bases from V and 6 bases from J, leaving 8 bases between. The CDR3 spans 12 residues. The CDR3 sequence: CAISQGPGELFF. CDR3 nucleotide sequence: TGTGCCATCAGCCAGGGCCCCGGGGAGCTGTTTTTT.

This clone was seen a few times. The chain combines TRBV6-4 with TRBJ2-3, with 8 bases that match TRBD1. The CDR3 extends over 16 amino acids. V dropped 2 bases and J dropped 2; count of bases not matched to a gene: 6. Germline assignment: CDR1 MRHNA and CDR2 SNTAGT. Here the CDR3 reads CASSDGETGATDTQYF. CDR3 in DNA: TGTGCCAGCAGTGACGGCGAGACAGGGGCCACAGATACGCAGTATTTT.

V is TRBV15 and J is TRBJ2-5; 7 bases match TRBD1. V lost 10 bases and J lost 4; bases outside the gene matches: 6. Germline-derived CDR1 and CDR2 are LNHNV and YYDKDF (reference sequence). This CDR3 region has 12 residues. The CDR3: CASARGLETQYF. The CDR3 region has the DNA TGTGCCAGTGCAAGGGGGCTAGAGACCCAGTACTTC.

The CDR3 is CASSRRQGQTNEKLFF. Here the CDR3 DNA reads TGTGCCAGCAGTCGCCGACAGGGCCAAACTAATGAAAAACTGTTTTTT. The chain employs TRBV2 and TRBJ1-4, with 7 positions matching TRBD1. CDR3 length equals 16 residues. The germline V gene encodes CDR1 SNHLY and CDR2 FYNNEI. The junction had 7 bases not matched to a gene; V was cut back by 5 bases and J by 1 base. Full variable domain (rest looked up from reference TRBV2 and TRBJ1-4): EPEVTQTPSHQVTQMGQEVILRCVPISNHLYFYWYRQILGQKVEFLVSFYNNEISEKSEIFDDQFSVERPDGSNFTLKIRSTKLEDSAMYFCASSRRQGQTNEKLFFGSGTQLSVL.